The entry below describes one T cell receptor beta chain. Its antigen is not known. Germline V CDR1 and CDR2: SGHDT, YYEEEE. Trimming at V came to 2 bases and at J to 0 bases, leaving 8 bases not matched to a gene. The CDR3 covers 18 residues. Library preparation (for TCRbeta) was performed with unique molecular identifiers. TCRdb re-called the PCR reads through MiXCR, storing one row per CDR3 protein. The table records 700,000 or so distinct CDR3 sequences, around 13% of them present only once. The data were obtained in a study of T-cell reconstitution after alpha-beta-depleted transplantation in children. Notes on the study in general: Newly made T cells mostly supplied T-cell counts and diversity one year after transplant. The origin of high day-60 TCRbeta diversity in some patients lay in surviving recipient T cells and thymic progenitors.

The source material was PBMCs, sampled before TCRalphabeta/CD19-depleted stem cell transplant. The chain joins TRBV5-6 to TRBJ2-1, with 10 bases that match TRBD1. This sequence was found in a girl aged 2 to 9 with congenital amegakaryocytic thrombocytopenia, due to receive a stem cell transplant. The CDR3 reads CASSLIRTGGSSYNEQFF. DNA for the CDR3: TGTGCCAGCAGCTTAATTCGGACAGGGGGTAGCTCCTACAATGAGCAGTTCTTC.